This T cell receptor beta chain was sequenced during a study of early T cells in non-severe SARS-CoV-2 infection. The CDR3 length is 13 residues. The V and J ends lost 3 bases and 5 bases respectively, with 11 bases between them. Germline lookup yields CDR1 DFQATT and CDR2 SNEGSKA (reference sequence). Each single cDNA molecule received a unique molecular identifier. TCRdb recomputed calls from the 5' RACE reads with MiXCR, one row per CDR3 protein. The table lists about 110,000 distinct CDR3 sequences, around an eighth of them singletons. This clonotype was found many times. Material for sequencing was whole blood. The chain joins TRBV20-1 to TRBJ1-5; D possibly corresponds to TRBD1 (6 bases). This TCR was recovered from an adult who was a healthcare worker with PCR-confirmed SARS-CoV-2 infection or an uninfected control (not recorded which). CDR3 in DNA: TGCAGTGCTAGGTCCTCAGGGGATCAGCCCCAGCATTTT. Its protein is CSARSSGDQPQHF.